This TCR beta chain was recorded in a study of blood T cell repertoires in COVID-19. Original data processing: Counts of nucleated cells, estimated from reference gene primer amplification, were obtained. The method was immunoSEQ multiplex PCR; TCRdb's version includes in-frame clones alone and lacks a portion of them. V, J and clone size derive from that table, while D and trimming were established from the DNA sequence. Among roughly 220,000 clones, approximately 81% were seen once, and the ten largest hold 4.5% to 5.5%. The germline V gene encodes CDR1 SEHNR and CDR2 FQNEAQ (reference sequence). V was shortened by 4 bases and J by 6 bases, with 9 bases between the two germline ends. The CDR3 is 12 residues long.

The clonotype originates from an older woman who had recovered from COVID-19. The sample consisted of peripheral blood. This sequence joins TRBV7-9 and TRBJ1-2; possible D gene TRBD1, 6 bases. In DNA form, the CDR3 reads TGTGCCAGCAGCTCCAACAGGGATGGCTACACCTTC. This sequence encodes CASSSNRDGYTF.